A single sample gave rise to the 6 T cell receptor beta chains below, sequenced in a study of shared clonotypes between healthy human individuals (dated by TCRdb to 2018 to 2021). Library method: the immunoSEQ multiplex PCR assay. TCRdb mirrors the immuneACCESS table, restricted to in-frame sequences. Some clones are absent from its copies; in checked studies, under half trace to an unresolved V gene, and the reason for the others is unknown. The sample contains millions of clones, 85% to 95% of them found a single time. The ten largest clones take up 0.1% to 0.15% of the sample. Sample: naive CD4+ T cells sorted from blood. Explained via the paper, the cell subset or site label denotes: CD45RA+ positively selected. These receptors originate from a man in his late teens or twenties in good health.

The chain has TRBV4-3 and TRBJ2-7; a possible D gene is TRBD2 (5 bases). The CDR3 runs 12 residues. Germline V lookup: CDR1 LGHNA, CDR2 YSLEER. Trimming stripped 0 bases from V and 6 bases from J, with 6 bases between. The CDR3 bases are TGCGCCAGCAGCCAAGATGCGGGCGAGCAGTACTTC. Translating gives CASSQDAGEQYF.

With respect to this clone: Other nucleotide sequences from this sample produce the same CDR3. The chain uses TRBV18 and TRBJ2-5; D gene ambiguous. Germline CDR1 and CDR2: KGHSH and LQKENI. The CDR3 length is 13 residues. V shed 4 bases and J shed 0 bases, with 6 bases lying between them. The CDR3 coding sequence is TGTGCCAGCTCACTTTCGTACCAAGAGACCCAGTACTTC. Encoded protein: CASSLSYQETQYF. The variable domain in full, with the rest retrieved from reference TRBV18 and TRBJ2-5, is NAGVMQNPRHLVRRRGQEARLRCSPMKGHSHVYWYRQLPEEGLKFMVYLQKENIIDESGMPKERFSAEFPKEGPSILRIQQVVRGDSAAYFCASSLSYQETQYFGPGTRLLVL.

In its sample, this clone was seen once. This chain joins TRBV5-1 and TRBJ1-6; 7 positions agree with TRBD1. The germline gives CDR1 SGHRS, CDR2 YFSETQ. The V gene end was trimmed by 0 bases and the J gene end by 4 bases; junction bases not matched to a gene: 4. CDR3 length equals 16 residues. The CDR3 coding sequence is TGCGCCAGCAGCTTGGAGAGGACAGGATATAATTCACCCCTCCACTTT. It translates to CASSLERTGYNSPLHF.

This clone was recorded only once. Other DNA sequences in this specimen translate into the identical CDR3. The chain employs TRBV6-5 and TRBJ2-7; no reliable D call. The CDR3 contains 13 residues. The germline gives CDR1 MNHEY, CDR2 SVGAGI. V lost 0 bases and J 4 bases, leaving 7 bases between the germline ends. The CDR3 sequence is CASSYSRAYEQYF. In DNA, the CDR3 is TGTGCCAGCAGTTACTCGCGAGCGTACGAGCAGTACTTC.

Only one count was recorded for this clone. V and J are TRBV7-9 and TRBJ1-4; tentatively, D is TRBD1 (5 bases). There are 12 residues in the CDR3. Trimming removed 11 bases at V and 4 bases at J, with 11 bases between. Germline CDR1 SEHNR, CDR2 FQNEAQ (reference sequence). The CDR3 DNA follows: TGTGCCTGCGGAGGGGTTAATGAAAAACTGTTTTTT. Translating it yields CACGGVNEKLFF.

About this clone itself: One base away lies a much larger clone, so this may be a sequencing read error. The chain recombines TRBV27 with TRBJ1-1, with 9 nucleotides matching TRBD1. The CDR3 totals 13 residues. V dropped 6 bases and J dropped 6; count of bases not matched to a gene: 5. Germline V CDR1 and CDR2: MNHEY, SMNVEV (reference sequence). The CDR3 region has the DNA TGTGCCAGCAGCCCGGGACAGGGCGCTGAAGCTTTCTTT. It encodes CASSPGQGAEAFF.